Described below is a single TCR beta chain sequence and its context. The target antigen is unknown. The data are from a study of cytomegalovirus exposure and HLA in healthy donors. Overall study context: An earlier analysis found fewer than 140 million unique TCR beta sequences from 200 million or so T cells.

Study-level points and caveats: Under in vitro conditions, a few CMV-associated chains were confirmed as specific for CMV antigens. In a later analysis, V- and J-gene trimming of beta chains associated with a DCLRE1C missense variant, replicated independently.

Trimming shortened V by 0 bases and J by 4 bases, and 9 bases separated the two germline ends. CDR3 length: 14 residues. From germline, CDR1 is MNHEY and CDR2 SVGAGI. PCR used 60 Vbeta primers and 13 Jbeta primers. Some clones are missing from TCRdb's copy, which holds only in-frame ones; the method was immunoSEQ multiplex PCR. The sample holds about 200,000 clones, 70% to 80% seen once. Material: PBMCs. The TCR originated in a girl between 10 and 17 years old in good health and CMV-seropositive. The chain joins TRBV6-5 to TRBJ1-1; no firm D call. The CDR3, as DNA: TGTGCCAGCAGTTACTCGCAGTTAAGCACTGAAGCTTTCTTT. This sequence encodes CASSYSQLSTEAFF.